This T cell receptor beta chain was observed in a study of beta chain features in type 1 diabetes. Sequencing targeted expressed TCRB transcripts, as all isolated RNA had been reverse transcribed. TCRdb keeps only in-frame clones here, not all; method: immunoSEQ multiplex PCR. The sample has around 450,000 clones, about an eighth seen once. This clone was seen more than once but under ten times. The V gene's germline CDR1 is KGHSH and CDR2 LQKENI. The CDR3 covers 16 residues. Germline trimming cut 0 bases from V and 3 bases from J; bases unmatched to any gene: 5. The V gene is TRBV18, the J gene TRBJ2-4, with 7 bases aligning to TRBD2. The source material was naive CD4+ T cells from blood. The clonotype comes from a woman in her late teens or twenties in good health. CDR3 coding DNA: TGTGCCAGCTCACCACCTACTAGCGTCGGCAAAAACATTCAGTACTTC. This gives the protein CASSPPTSVGKNIQYF.